A single T cell receptor (beta chain) is shown here with its context. The sample is drawn from a study of blood T cell repertoires in COVID-19. Methods used by the authors: Amplification from reference gene primers served as the basis for estimated nucleated cell counts. The assay was immunoSEQ multiplex PCR, and TCRdb's table has in-frame clones only and misses some. That table is the source of V, J and clone size, and D and trimming were worked out from the DNA. The sample holds hundreds of thousands of clones, about 89% seen once. Trimming cost V 7 bases and J 5 bases; bases outside gene matches: 21. CDR3 length: 19 residues. Per germline, CDR1 LNHDA and CDR2 SQIVND (reference sequence).

The sequencing input was peripheral blood. This receptor was obtained from a woman aged 25 to 39 with COVID-19, enrolled during active disease. The V call is TRBV19, the J call TRBJ2-3; 10 positions agree with TRBD1. The DNA for the CDR3 is TGTGCCAGTAACCGGGGACAGGGGCGTTTTATAGGGCATGGAGATACGCAGTATTTT. Translation: CASNRGQGRFIGHGDTQYF. The whole variable domain, remainder taken from reference TRBV19 and TRBJ2-3, is DGGITQSPKYLFRKEGQNVTLSCEQNLNHDAMYWYRQDPGQGLRLIYYSQIVNDFQKGDIAEGYSVSREKKESFPLTVTSAQKNPTAFYLCASNRGQGRFIGHGDTQYFGPGTRLTVL.